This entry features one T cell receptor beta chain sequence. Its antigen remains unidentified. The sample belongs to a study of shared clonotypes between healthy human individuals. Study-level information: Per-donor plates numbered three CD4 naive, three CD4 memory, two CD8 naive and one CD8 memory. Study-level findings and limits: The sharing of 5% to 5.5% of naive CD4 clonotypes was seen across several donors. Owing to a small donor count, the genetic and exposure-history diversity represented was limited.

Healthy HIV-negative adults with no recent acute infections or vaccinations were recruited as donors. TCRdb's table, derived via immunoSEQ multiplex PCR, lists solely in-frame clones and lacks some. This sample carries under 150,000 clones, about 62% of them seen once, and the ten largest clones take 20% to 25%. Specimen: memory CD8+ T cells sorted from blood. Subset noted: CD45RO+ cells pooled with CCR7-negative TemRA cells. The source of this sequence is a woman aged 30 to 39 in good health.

For the CDR3, the DNA is TGCGCCAGCACTGTGACTAGCGGGAGATACAATGAGCAGTTCTTC. Protein sequence: CASTVTSGRYNEQFF. The chain uses TRBV5-1 and TRBJ2-1, with 12 positions matching TRBD2. V gave up 6 bases and J gave up 4 bases; unmatched junction bases: 5. The CDR3 sequence is 15 residues long. Germline V gene data show CDR1 as SGHRS and CDR2 as YFSETQ.